The clone carrying this T cell receptor beta chain was counted ten times or more. Its target is unknown. These data are taken from a study of neurological immune-mediated disorders. The unsorted libraries were prepared from 2 million PBMCs (stored at -80 C). Trimming stripped 6 bases from V and 8 bases from J, with 16 bases between. In germline, CDR1 is DFQATT, CDR2 SNEGSKA (reference sequence). The CDR3 contains 13 residues. The cDNA came from 5'RACE, which used 10-nucleotide random UMIs. The yield of each sequencing run was over 170 million TCR-beta sequences from 15-18 subjects. Each CDR3 protein is one row after TCRdb ran MiXCR on the 5' RACE reads. The sample carries almost 85,000 distinct CDR3 sequences, about 2.5% recorded once. Overall study results and limits: It was HTLV-1-associated myelopathy that showed the most TCR clonal expansion, while multiple sclerosis showed the least, falling below healthy controls.

The chain combines TRBV20-1 with TRBJ2-2; D is ambiguous. The clonotype comes from a woman aged 30 to 39 with multiple sclerosis. Sequencing was carried out using PBMCs. This CDR3 reads CSAWTRILGELFF. CDR3 nucleotides: TGCAGTGCGTGGACGCGAATTTTGGGGGAGCTGTTTTTT.